This record concerns one T cell receptor (beta chain) sequence. The sample is drawn from a study of T cell changes during pregnancy in multiple sclerosis. The CDR3 extends over 17 amino acids. After removal of 4 bases from V and 4 bases from J, the junction contained 12 bases not matched to a gene. CDR1 and CDR2 (germline): ENHRY, SYGVKD. Libraries were prepared by immunoSEQ multiplex PCR; TCRdb keeps only in-frame clonotypes and omits some of them. Among tens of thousands of clones, 90% were seen once, and the ten largest hold about 4.7%. The sequences come from peripheral blood, collected in the second trimester of pregnancy. This sequence joins TRBV10-3 and TRBJ2-3, with 9 nucleotides matching TRBD2. This receptor was taken from a female donor in good health, enrolled as a control in a pregnancy study. In DNA form, the CDR3 reads TGTGCCATCAGTGGAGGGATTAGCGGGGGAAGGTCAGATACGCAGTATTTT. It encodes CAISGGISGGRSDTQYF.